This record covers a single TCR beta chain. This sample was taken from a study of blood T cell repertoires in COVID-19. Study overall: The analysed material was cDNA or gDNA that came from T cells, B-cell-depleted T cells, or PBMCs.

TCRdb keeps only in-frame clones here, not all; method: immunoSEQ multiplex PCR. This table holds under 200,000 clones, 88% found once. The TCR comes from a woman aged 45-65 years who had recovered from COVID-19. The sequenced material came from PBMCs or T cells enriched from blood (not recorded which).

This CDR3 is CASTGKRGQGYGYTF. CDR3 coding DNA: TGTGCCAGTACGGGGAAGAGGGGGCAGGGCTATGGCTACACCTTC. The rearrangement uses TRBV19 and TRBJ1-2, with TRBD1 identical over 7 bases. Germline V lookup: CDR1 LNHDA, CDR2 SQIVND (reference sequence). Unmatched junction bases numbered 12, after V lost 7 bases and J lost 4 bases. CDR3 length equals 15 residues.